The 17 T cell receptor beta chains reported below all come from one sample, sequenced in a study of early T cells in non-severe SARS-CoV-2 infection. Via MiXCR, TCRdb re-called the 5' RACE reads, giving one row per CDR3 protein. The repertoire holds over 60,000 distinct CDR3 sequences, with 9.5% to 15% as singletons. The sample was whole blood, taken at baseline. Receptors originate from an adult who was a healthcare worker with PCR-confirmed SARS-CoV-2 infection or an uninfected control (not recorded which).

The chain recombines TRBV12-3 or TRBV12-4 with TRBJ2-2; possibly TRBD1 for D (5 bases). CDR3 length equals 13 residues. V lost 2 bases to trimming and J lost 8 bases, with 9 bases between them. The CDR3 here is CASSLRGTGELFF. For the CDR3, the DNA is TGTGCCAGCAGTTTAAGGGGTACTGGGGAGCTGTTTTTT.

The chain recombines TRBV7-8 with TRBJ2-3; D remains ambiguous. Germline CDR1 reads SGHVS; CDR2 reads FQNEAQ. The CDR3 contains 15 residues. Deletions cut 4 bases from V and 1 base from J, with 12 bases between. CDR3 nucleotides: TGTGCCAGCAGCTCCCAGCCCCGGGGCACAGATACGCAGTATTTT. It codes for CASSSQPRGTDTQYF.

This clonotype was seen only a few times. The chain links TRBV9 to TRBJ2-1, with no clear D. The CDR3 is 12 amino acids. V shed 3 bases and J shed 5 bases, with 6 bases lying between them. The germline CDR1 and CDR2 sequences are SGDLS and YYNGEE. The CDR3 DNA reads TGTGCCAGCAGCGCCCTTAACAATGAGCAGTTCTTC. Residues: CASSALNNEQFF. Supplemented by reference TRBV9 and TRBJ2-1, the full variable domain reads DSGVTQTPKHLITATGQRVTLRCSPRSGDLSVYWYQQSLDQGLQFLIQYYNGEERAKGNILERFSAQQFPDLHSELNLSSLELGDSALYFCASSALNNEQFFGPGTRLTVL.

Ten or more counts support this clonotype. The V call is TRBV27, the J call TRBJ1-1; D call uncertain. The CDR3 extends over 13 amino acids. The V and J ends lost 6 bases and 0 bases respectively, with 8 bases between them. Germline V gene lookup returns CDR1 MNHEY and CDR2 SMNVEV (reference sequence). CDR3 coding DNA: TGTGCCAGCAGCTGGGCAGTGAACACTGAAGCTTTCTTT. Its translation: CASSWAVNTEAFF.

The chain recombines TRBV6-5 with TRBJ2-7; the match to TRBD1 covers 8 bases. The trim removed 6 bases at V and 0 bases at J, leaving 13 bases unmatched. This CDR3 comprises 17 residues. Germline V lookup: CDR1 MNHEY, CDR2 SVGAGI. For the CDR3, the DNA is TGTGCCAGCAGCAAAAGCGCGGGACAGGTTAGCTCCTACGAGCAGTACTTC. This gives the protein CASSKSAGQVSSYEQYF.

This clonotype was seen a handful of times. This chain links TRBV12-3 or TRBV12-4 with TRBJ1-1; D is ambiguous. V was cut by 4 bases and J by 3 bases, with 3 bases left in between. This CDR3 region has 11 residues. CDR3 nucleotides: TGTGCCAGCAGTTCCTACACTGAAGCTTTCTTT. This encodes CASSSYTEAFF.

This clonotype was counted only a few times. This chain joins TRBV29-1 and TRBJ1-4; possible D gene TRBD1, 5 bases. V lost 5 bases, J lost 8 bases, and 9 bases lay in between. Looked up from germline, CDR1 is SQVTM and CDR2 is ANQGSEA. This CDR3 is 11 amino acids long. The CDR3 DNA is TGCAGCGTTAAAGGGGTCGAAAAACTGTTTTTT. This gives the protein CSVKGVEKLFF.

The rearrangement links TRBV7-6 to TRBJ1-3; 7 positions match TRBD1. Germline CDR1 and CDR2: SGHVS and FNYEAQ. The length of the CDR3 is 18 residues. J gave up 9 bases and V 5 bases, and 22 bases lay outside the gene matches. In nucleotides, the CDR3 is TGTGCCAGCAGCCTCCTGGGCCGAAACAGGGGCGGTGTGGGCACCATATATTTT. Translating it yields CASSLLGRNRGGVGTIYF.

This clonotype showed up just a few times. The CDR3: CASSSREVETQYF. CDR3 coding DNA: TGTGCCAGCAGCTCCAGGGAGGTGGAGACCCAGTACTTC. V and J are TRBV11-2 and TRBJ2-5; possible D gene TRBD2, 6 bases. V was trimmed by 4 bases and J by 5 bases, leaving 11 bases between them. Germline lookup yields CDR1 SGHAT and CDR2 FQNNGV. The CDR3 is made up of 13 amino acids.

The chain carries TRBV4-3 and TRBJ2-7; D is tentatively TRBD1 or TRBD2 (5 bases each). Looked up from germline, CDR1 is LGHNA and CDR2 is YSLEER. The CDR3 has 14 residues. The V end lost 1 base, the J end lost 1 base, and 8 bases lay between the germline ends. The CDR3: CASSQVGASYEQYF. CDR3 sequence (DNA): TGCGCCAGCAGCCAAGTCGGGGCATCCTACGAGCAGTACTTC.

This clonotype was counted only a few times. The chain uses TRBV4-3 and TRBJ2-7, with a tentative D call TRBD1 (5 bases). CDR1 LGHNA and CDR2 YSLEER come from the germline V gene. This CDR3 is 14 amino acids long. Deletions cut 5 bases from V and 1 base from J, with 12 bases between. The CDR3 DNA reads as TGCGCCAGCAGCGTAGGGGTCGGTTCCTACGAGCAGTACTTC. Translated: CASSVGVGSYEQYF.

V usage is TRBV4-1 and J usage is TRBJ2-1, with 12 bases fitting TRBD2. The CDR3 contains 16 residues. Trimming at V came to 1 base and at J to 9 bases, leaving 7 bases not matched to a gene. Germline V CDR1 and CDR2: MGHRA, YSYEKL. CDR3 amino acids: CASSQVLAGGPSEQFF. Here the CDR3 DNA reads TGCGCCAGCAGCCAAGTGCTAGCGGGGGGGCCAAGTGAGCAGTTCTTC.

J is TRBJ1-4 and V is TRBV20-1; the D is unclear. There are 13 residues in the CDR3. V was pared by 3 bases and J by 8 bases, with 13 bases between. Germline V gives CDR1 DFQATT, CDR2 SNEGSKA (reference sequence). CDR3 sequence reads: CSARHDIVEKLFF. In DNA form, the CDR3 reads TGCAGTGCTAGGCATGACATCGTCGAAAAACTGTTTTTT.

In DNA, the CDR3 is TGTGCCAGCAGACCCGCGGGAGGGTTGTTTGGCTACACCTTC. Translated: CASRPAGGLFGYTF. V gene TRBV12-3 or TRBV12-4 combines with J gene TRBJ1-2; unclear D gene. V was clipped by 6 bases and J by 7 bases, with 18 bases between them. The CDR3 is 14 amino acids.

The chain uses TRBV7-9 and TRBJ2-3, with 7 bases matching TRBD1. CDR3 length: 14 residues. Unmatched junction bases numbered 5, after V lost 8 bases and J lost 0 bases. Germline V lookup: CDR1 SEHNR, CDR2 FQNEAQ (reference sequence). DNA of the CDR3: TGTGCCAGCGGATTGACAGGGAGCACAGATACGCAGTATTTT. It encodes CASGLTGSTDTQYF.

This clonotype was found a few times. The chain has TRBV10-2 and TRBJ2-1, with a possible D match to TRBD1 (6 bases). Trimming cost V 2 bases and J 2 bases, with 7 bases left between them. The CDR3 has 14 residues. CDR1 WSHSY and CDR2 SAAADI come from the germline V gene. The CDR3 protein is CASSEGQPYNEQFF. CDR3 DNA sequence: TGCGCCAGCAGTGAGGGACAGCCCTACAATGAGCAGTTCTTC.

This clonotype turned up a few times. V usage is TRBV5-1 and J usage is TRBJ2-7; TRBD1 aligns across 10 bases. Germline V gives CDR1 SGHRS, CDR2 YFSETQ. The length of the CDR3 is 15 residues. The J segment lost 5 bases and the V segment lost 2 bases, leaving 7 bases of the junction unmatched. CDR3 bases: TGCGCCAGCAGCTTCCCGGGACAGGGGAGGCACGAGCAGTACTTC. Translating it yields CASSFPGQGRHEQYF.